This T cell receptor (beta chain) originates from a study of OX40 agonist ivuxolimab in advanced cancers. Regarding the study as a whole: A proportion of nonresponders additionally exhibited low normalized T-cell clonal expansion.

This table comes from immunoSEQ multiplex PCR, and its TCRdb copy is limited to in-frame clones, with some not included. The repertoire consists of about 77,000 clones, with 80% to 90% occurring once and the leading ten covering 6.2%. The sample holds a few counts of this clone. What it binds is unknown. The receptor's source is an adult with an advanced solid tumor such as melanoma, head and neck, liver or kidney cancer. The specimen comprised CD4+ or CD8+ T cells sorted from blood, sampled in a trial of the OX40 agonist ivuxolimab.

The chain's CDR3 is CASSRGRAGDGYTF. Written as DNA, the CDR3 is TGCGCCAGCAGTCGGGGCCGGGCAGGGGATGGCTACACCTTC. V and J are TRBV5-1 and TRBJ1-2, with a tentative D call TRBD1 (6 bases). The CDR3 extends over 14 amino acids. Trimming shortened V by 5 bases and J by 6 bases, and 17 bases separated the two germline ends. CDR1 SGHRS and CDR2 YFSETQ come from the germline V gene.